The text below deals with one TCR beta chain. No antigen is known for it. The V end was cut by 2 bases, the J end by 3 bases, with 11 bases between. The germline gives CDR1 MNHEY, CDR2 SVGEGT. The CDR3 loop spans 14 amino acids. This sample is drawn from a study of T cell responses to AZD1222 COVID-19 vaccine. Broader study findings: Just a handful of people given AZD1222 tested seropositive at baseline. Unmutated variant regions are reportedly targeted by nearly half of spike-specific TCRs. Donor demographics were predominantly white British with a female majority; clonal diversity may be underestimated. The study sampled repertoires only after the peak T cell response.

Libraries were prepared by immunoSEQ multiplex PCR; TCRdb keeps only in-frame clonotypes and omits some of them. The sample contains about 70,000 clones, 70% to 90% of which appear only once. Sample: peripheral blood, taken 28 days after the second dose of the MenACWY control vaccine. The receptor comes from an adult who received the MenACWY meningococcal vaccine as a control. This chain joins TRBV6-2 or TRBV6-3 and TRBJ2-7; D is unresolved. The CDR3 reads CASSYGPRIYEQYF. CDR3 DNA sequence: TGTGCCAGCAGTTACGGCCCTAGGATCTACGAGCAGTACTTC.